This T cell receptor (beta chain) was sequenced in a study of T cells in Graves' hyperthyroidism and ophthalmopathy. Study at large: Prior to any treatment, at the point of initial diagnosis, peripheral blood was collected.

CDR1 is LNHNV and CDR2 is YYDKDF in the germline V gene (reference sequence). This CDR3 contains 15 residues. With 1 base removed from V and 4 bases from J, the gap between germline ends came to 14 bases. Study-wide results and caveats: With a median lead of about six months before onset, the model predicted ophthalmopathy.

This clonotype was seen a few times. Its target is not known. Amplification of TCR beta CDR3 regions was performed using RNA transcripts as template. TCR CDR3 regions were first amplified by RT-PCR with HTBI primers. TCRdb recomputed calls from the multiplex PCR reads with MiXCR, one row per CDR3 protein. Here the sample spans 350,000 to 400,000 distinct CDR3 sequences, 14% to 15% being singletons. Uncontrolled infections, other autoimmune diseases, pregnancy or lactation led to exclusion of patients. Each 10 ml fresh peripheral blood draw supplied the PBMCs. The V gene is TRBV15, the J gene TRBJ2-7; D possibly corresponds to TRBD1 (5 bases). This receptor was identified in a woman aged 30 to 39 with Graves' hyperthyroidism. Material: blood. This CDR3 reads CATSRVLGLGYEQYF. The CDR3 coding sequence is TGTGCCACCAGCAGAGTTCTGGGGCTGGGGTACGAGCAGTACTTC. Filled out from reference TRBV15 and TRBJ2-7, the complete variable domain reads DAMVIQNPRYQVTQFGKPVTLSCSQTLNHNVMYWYQQKSSQAPKLLFHYYDKDFNNEADTPDNFQSRRPNTSFCFLDIRSPGLGDTAMYLCATSRVLGLGYEQYFGPGTRLTVT.